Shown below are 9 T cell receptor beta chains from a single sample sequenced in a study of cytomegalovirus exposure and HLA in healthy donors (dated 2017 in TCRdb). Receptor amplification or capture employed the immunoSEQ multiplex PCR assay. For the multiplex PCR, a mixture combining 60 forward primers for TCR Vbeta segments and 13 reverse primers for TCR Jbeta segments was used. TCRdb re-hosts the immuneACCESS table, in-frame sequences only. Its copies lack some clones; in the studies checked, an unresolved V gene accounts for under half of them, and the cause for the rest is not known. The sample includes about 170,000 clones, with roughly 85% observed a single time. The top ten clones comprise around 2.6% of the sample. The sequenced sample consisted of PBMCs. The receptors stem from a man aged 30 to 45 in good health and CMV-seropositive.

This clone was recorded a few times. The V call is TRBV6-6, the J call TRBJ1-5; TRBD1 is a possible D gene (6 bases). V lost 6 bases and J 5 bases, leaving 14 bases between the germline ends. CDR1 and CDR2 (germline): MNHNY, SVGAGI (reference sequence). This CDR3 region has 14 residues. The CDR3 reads CASSSWGPHQPQHF. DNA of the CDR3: TGTGCCAGCAGCTCCTGGGGGCCCCATCAGCCCCAGCATTTT.

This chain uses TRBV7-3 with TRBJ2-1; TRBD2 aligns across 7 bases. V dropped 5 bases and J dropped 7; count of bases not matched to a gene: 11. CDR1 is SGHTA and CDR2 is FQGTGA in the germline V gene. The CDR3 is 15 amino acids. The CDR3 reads CASSLLGGPKNEQFF. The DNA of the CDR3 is TGTGCCAGCAGCCTACTGGGAGGGCCTAAAAATGAGCAGTTCTTC.

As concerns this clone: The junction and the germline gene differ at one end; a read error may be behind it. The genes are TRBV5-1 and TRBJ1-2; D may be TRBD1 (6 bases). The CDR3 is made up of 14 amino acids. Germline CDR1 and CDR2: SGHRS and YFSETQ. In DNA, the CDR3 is TGCGCCAGCAGCTTAGGACAGCATAACTATGGCTACCCCTTC. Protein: CASSLGQHNYGYPF.

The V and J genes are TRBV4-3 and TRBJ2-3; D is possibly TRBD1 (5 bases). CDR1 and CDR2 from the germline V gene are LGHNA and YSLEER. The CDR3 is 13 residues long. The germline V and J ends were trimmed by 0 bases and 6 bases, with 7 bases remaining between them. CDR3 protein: CASSQEAGDTQYF. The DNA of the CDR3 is TGCGCCAGCAGCCAAGAAGCAGGGGATACGCAGTATTTT.

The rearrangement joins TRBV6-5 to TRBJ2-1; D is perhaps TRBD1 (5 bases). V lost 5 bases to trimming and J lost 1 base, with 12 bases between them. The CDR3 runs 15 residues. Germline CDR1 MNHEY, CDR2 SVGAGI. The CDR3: CASSLTGPSYNEQFF. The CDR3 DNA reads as TGTGCCAGCAGTCTTACAGGTCCTTCCTACAATGAGCAGTTCTTC.

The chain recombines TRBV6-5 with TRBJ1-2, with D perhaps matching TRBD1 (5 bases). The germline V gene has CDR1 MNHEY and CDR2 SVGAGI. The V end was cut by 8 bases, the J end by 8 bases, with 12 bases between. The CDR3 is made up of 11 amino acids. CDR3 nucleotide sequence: TGTGCCAGCGGGGACTACGGAGGCTACACCTTC. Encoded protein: CASGDYGGYTF.

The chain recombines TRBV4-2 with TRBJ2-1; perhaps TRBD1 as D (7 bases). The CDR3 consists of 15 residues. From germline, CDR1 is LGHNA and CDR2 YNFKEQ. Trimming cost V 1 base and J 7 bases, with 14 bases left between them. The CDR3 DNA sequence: TGTGCCAGCAGCCAAGGACAGGGTCGGGAGAATGAGCAGTTCTTC. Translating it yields CASSQGQGRENEQFF.

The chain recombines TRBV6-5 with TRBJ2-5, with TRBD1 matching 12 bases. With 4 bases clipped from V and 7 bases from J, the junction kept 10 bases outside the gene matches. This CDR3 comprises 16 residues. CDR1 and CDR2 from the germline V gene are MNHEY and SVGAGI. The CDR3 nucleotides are TGTGCCAGCAGTTTCTCCGGGACAGGGGGCTTCGGGACCCAGTACTTC. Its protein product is CASSFSGTGGFGTQYF.

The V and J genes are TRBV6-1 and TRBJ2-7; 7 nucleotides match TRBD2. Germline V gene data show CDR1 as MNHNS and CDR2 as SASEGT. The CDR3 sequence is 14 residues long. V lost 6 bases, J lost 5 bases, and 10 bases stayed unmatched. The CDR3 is CASRERTSEHEQYV. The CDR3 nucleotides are TGTGCCAGCAGGGAAAGGACTAGTGAACACGAGCAGTACGTC.